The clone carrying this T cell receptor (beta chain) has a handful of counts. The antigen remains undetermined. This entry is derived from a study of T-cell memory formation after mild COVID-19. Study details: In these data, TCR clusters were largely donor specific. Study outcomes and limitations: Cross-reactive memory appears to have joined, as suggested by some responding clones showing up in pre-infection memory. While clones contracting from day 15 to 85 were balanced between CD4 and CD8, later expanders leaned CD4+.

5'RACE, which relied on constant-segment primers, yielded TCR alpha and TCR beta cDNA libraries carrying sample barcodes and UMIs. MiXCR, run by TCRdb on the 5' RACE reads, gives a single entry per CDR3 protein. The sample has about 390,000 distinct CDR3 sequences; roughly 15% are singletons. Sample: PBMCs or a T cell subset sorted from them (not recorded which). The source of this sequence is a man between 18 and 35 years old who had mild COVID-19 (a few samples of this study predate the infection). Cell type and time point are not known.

The CDR3 DNA reads TGCGCCAGCAGCCAAGACGGACTAGCTGGGTCAGATACGCAGTATTTT. It is translated as CASSQDGLAGSDTQYF. V usage is TRBV4-3 and J usage is TRBJ2-3; 8 bases agree with TRBD2. Germline loops: CDR1 LGHNA, CDR2 YSLEER. This CDR3 comprises 16 residues. The V and J ends lost 0 bases and 4 bases, in that order; junction bases with no gene match: 6.